These 22 T cell receptor beta chains were all obtained from the same sample, sequenced in a study of T cell repertoires in cytomegalovirus infection. A single record per CDR3 protein comes from TCRdb applying MiXCR to the reads. Among more than 200,000 distinct CDR3 sequences listed, around 8.7% were seen once. Material: PBMCs. Receptors originate from a human donor in good health (CMV status not recorded). Some clones in this sample may be carry-over from other donors' samples.

This clonotype was recorded at least ten times. This rearrangement joins TRBV7-8 to TRBJ2-5; 7 bases align to TRBD2. Germline V gives CDR1 SGHVS, CDR2 FQNEAQ. The CDR3 consists of 17 residues. V shed 2 bases, J shed 4 bases, and the junction held 13 bases outside the gene matches. The CDR3 DNA is TGTGCCAGCAGCTTATTCAGCGGGGCCGGAACGGGAGAGACCCAGTACTTC. Its protein is CASSLFSGAGTGETQYF.

This sequence joins TRBV30 and TRBJ2-3; D call uncertain. CDR3 length equals 12 residues. The germline CDR1 and CDR2 sequences are GTSNPN and SVGIG (reference sequence). V gave up 7 bases and J gave up 5 bases, with 13 bases separating them. CDR3 protein: CAYSLEKDTQYF. Written as DNA, the CDR3 is TGTGCCTACTCTCTGGAGAAAGATACGCAGTATTTT.

The V call is TRBV3-1, the J call TRBJ1-1, with TRBD1 identical over 8 bases. J lost 10 bases, V lost 0 bases, and 13 bases had no gene match. The CDR3 has 16 residues. Germline loops: CDR1 LGHDT, CDR2 YNNKEL (reference sequence). The CDR3 here is CASSQDLVGQGRAAFF. CDR3 in DNA: TGTGCCAGCAGCCAAGATTTGGTCGGACAGGGACGTGCAGCTTTCTTT.

This clonotype was observed many times. The chain uses TRBV11-2 and TRBJ1-5; 9 bases fit TRBD1. Germline V gives CDR1 SGHAT, CDR2 FQNNGV. The junction had 13 bases not matched to a gene; V was cut back by 5 bases and J by 5 bases. This CDR3 region has 17 residues. The CDR3 region is CASSPRFSGTGHQPQHF. CDR3 coding DNA: TGTGCCAGCAGCCCCCGTTTTAGCGGGACAGGGCATCAGCCCCAGCATTTT.

The rearrangement joins TRBV20-1 to TRBJ1-2; D gene unclear. The CDR3 runs 16 residues. The germline V gene encodes CDR1 DFQATT and CDR2 SNEGSKA (reference sequence). Trimming took off 0 bases at V and 5 bases at J, with 19 bases between the two ends. The CDR3 sequence: CSARDSLHSGKYGYTF. The CDR3 DNA sequence: TGCAGTGCTAGAGATAGTCTGCATTCCGGGAAGTATGGCTACACCTTC.

This clonotype showed up many times. The V and J genes are TRBV7-2 and TRBJ1-6; 7 bases are a match to TRBD1. CDR3 size: 16 residues. V gave up 3 bases and J gave up 7 bases; unmatched junction bases: 9. The germline CDR1 and CDR2 sequences are SGHTA and FQGNSA. CDR3 in DNA: TGTGCCAGCAGCTTGAACCCGACAGGGAGCAATTCACCCCTCCACTTT. This encodes CASSLNPTGSNSPLHF.

This clonotype was counted at least ten times. V gene TRBV6-5 combines with J gene TRBJ2-6; D gene unclear. V gave up 0 bases and J gave up 0 bases, with 6 bases separating them. Germline values: CDR1 MNHEY, CDR2 SVGAGI. CDR3 length: 16 amino acids. The DNA for the CDR3 is TGTGCCAGCAGTTACTCCCAGTTCTCTGGGGCCAACGTCCTGACTTTC. Encoded protein: CASSYSQFSGANVLTF.

Concerning this clonotype: It may be a read error: a sequence one base away is much more abundant. This rearrangement joins TRBV20-1 to TRBJ1-2; maybe TRBD1 (5 bases). Germline V gives CDR1 DFQATT, CDR2 SNEGSKA (reference sequence). This CDR3 has 13 amino acids. The DNA for the CDR3 is TGCGGTGCTAGAGAGTCAGGGAGCTATGGCTACACCTTC. It specifies CGARESGSYGYTF.

This clonotype has a count of ten or more. The chain employs TRBV7-2 and TRBJ1-4, with D maybe TRBD1 (6 bases). The CDR3 runs to 16 residues. V was cut by 0 bases and J by 7 bases, with 15 bases left in between. Germline-derived CDR1 and CDR2 are SGHTA and FQGNSA. The CDR3 region is CASSLAPVGAGEKLFF. Written as DNA, the CDR3 is TGTGCCAGCAGCTTAGCGCCCGTGGGGGCAGGTGAAAAACTGTTTTTT. Variable domain in full (rest from reference TRBV7-2 and TRBJ1-4): GAGVSQSPSNKVTEKGKDVELRCDPISGHTALYWYRQSLGQGLEFLIYFQGNSAPDKSGLPSDRFSAERTGGSVSTLTIQRTQQEDSAVYLCASSLAPVGAGEKLFFGSGTQLSVL.

The V call is TRBV19, the J call TRBJ1-5; D gene uncertain. Trimming left V 6 bases short and J 3 bases short, with 15 bases between. Germline V gene lookup returns CDR1 LNHDA and CDR2 SQIVND (reference sequence). The CDR3 is 15 amino acids. The CDR3 here is CASSWYRDYNQPQHF. The CDR3 bases are TGTGCCAGTAGCTGGTATCGGGATTACAATCAGCCCCAGCATTTT.

This clonotype was observed a single time. At one of its ends the junction is not consistent with the germline gene, which may arise from a read error. V gene TRBV4-1 combines with J gene TRBJ2-1; D possibly corresponds to TRBD2 (5 bases). Germline CDR1 is MGHRA and CDR2 is YSYEKL. The length of the CDR3 is 13 residues. The CDR3 here is CASSHDTGNDQFF. CDR3 in DNA: TGCGCCAGCAGCCATGACACCGGGAATGACCAGTTCTTC.

This clonotype has at least ten counts. The gene calls are TRBV7-2 and TRBJ2-2, with 7 bases fitting TRBD1. With 2 bases clipped from V and 0 bases from J, the junction kept 9 bases outside the gene matches. The CDR3 consists of 18 residues. Germline V gene sequence: CDR1 SGHTA, CDR2 FQGNSA. The CDR3 reads CASSLQGQGVANTGELFF. The CDR3 region has the DNA TGTGCCAGCAGCTTACAGGGGCAGGGGGTAGCGAACACCGGGGAGCTGTTTTTT.

This rearrangement joins TRBV29-1 to TRBJ2-7; D is undetermined. Trimming cost V 4 bases and J 1 base, with 8 bases left between them. The CDR3 extends over 12 amino acids. CDR1 SQVTM and CDR2 ANQGSEA come from the germline V gene. The CDR3 coding sequence is TGCAGCGTTGGTCCAGATTCCTACGAGCAGTACTTC. Translating it yields CSVGPDSYEQYF.

The chain uses TRBV7-8 and TRBJ1-5; no clear D. This CDR3 contains 12 residues. Per the germline V gene, CDR1 is SGHVS and CDR2 is FQNEAQ. V lost 0 bases to trimming and J lost 6 bases, with 3 bases between them. The CDR3 nucleotides read TGTGCCAGCAGCTTAGCGGGTCAGCCCCAGCATTTT. Residues: CASSLAGQPQHF.

This clonotype was seen ten or more times. The chain employs TRBV28 and TRBJ1-4, with TRBD1 matching 9 bases. Germline V gene data show CDR1 as MDHEN and CDR2 as SYDVKM. The V segment lost 2 bases and the J segment 4 bases; nucleotides outside the gene matches: 2. The CDR3 is 15 residues long. This CDR3 reads CASSLMTGGNEKLFF. The DNA of the CDR3 is TGTGCCAGCAGTTTAATGACAGGGGGTAATGAAAAACTGTTTTTT.

Ten or more counts support this clonotype. The V and J genes are TRBV6-2 or TRBV6-3 and TRBJ1-6, with D unclear. CDR1 MNHEY and CDR2 SVGEGT come from the germline V gene. Deletions cut 5 bases from V and 4 bases from J, with 9 bases between. The CDR3 consists of 14 residues. The CDR3 spells CASSAAIYNSPLHF. The CDR3 coding sequence is TGTGCCAGCAGTGCAGCGATTTATAATTCACCCCTCCACTTT.

Many counts were recorded for this clonotype. The chain uses TRBV7-2 and TRBJ2-3, with TRBD1 as a possible D gene (7 bases). V lost 11 bases and J lost 6, with 18 bases in between. Looked up from germline, CDR1 is SGHTA and CDR2 is FQGNSA. The CDR3 is made up of 13 amino acids. The CDR3 sequence: CAGTGAGMDTQYF. CDR3 coding DNA: TGTGCCGGAACAGGGGCGGGGATGGATACGCAGTATTTT.

This clonotype was recorded many times. This chain joins TRBV2 and TRBJ2-3; TRBD2 aligns across 11 bases. V was clipped by 6 bases and J by 0 bases; unmatched bases: 8. The CDR3 length is 17 residues. Germline-derived CDR1 and CDR2 are SNHLY and FYNNEI. The CDR3 DNA reads as TGTGCCAGCAGGGCGTATGGACTAGCGGGCAGCACAGATACGCAGTATTTT. Translated: CASRAYGLAGSTDTQYF.

The V call is TRBV11-3, the J call TRBJ2-7; possible D gene TRBD2, 6 bases. The V gene's germline CDR1 is SGHNT and CDR2 YENEEA. This CDR3 is built from 15 residues. V shed 5 bases and J shed 1 base, with 15 bases lying between them. CDR3 region: CASSPTGDMSYEQYF. The CDR3 bases are TGTGCCAGCAGCCCGACGGGAGATATGTCCTACGAGCAGTACTTC.

This clonotype appeared many times. The V gene is TRBV7-2, the J gene TRBJ2-3; 9 nucleotides agree with TRBD2. The CDR3 runs to 15 residues. Germline V gives CDR1 SGHTA, CDR2 FQGNSA. Trimming at V came to 2 bases and at J to 5 bases, leaving 5 bases not matched to a gene. DNA of the CDR3: TGTGCCAGCAGCTTAAGTCTAGCGGGGAGAGATACGCAGTATTTT. Its translation is CASSLSLAGRDTQYF.

The V gene is TRBV7-2, the J gene TRBJ1-1, with D hard to call. CDR1 and CDR2 (germline): SGHTA, FQGNSA. Trimming shortened V by 5 bases and J by 0 bases, and 13 bases separated the two germline ends. The CDR3 has 15 residues. CDR3 region: CASSPQPNLNTEAFF. The CDR3 DNA is TGTGCCAGCAGCCCTCAACCCAATCTGAACACTGAAGCTTTCTTT.

This clonotype was recorded a few times. J is TRBJ1-5 and V is TRBV18; D not certain. Trimming removed 0 bases at V and 0 bases at J, with 6 bases between. Germline V gene data show CDR1 as KGHSH and CDR2 as LQKENI. The CDR3 sequence is 15 residues long. The DNA of the CDR3 is TGTGCCAGCTCACCACCGGGCGTTAGCAATCAGCCCCAGCATTTT. It yields the protein CASSPPGVSNQPQHF.